Following are 26 T cell receptor beta chains from one sample sequenced in a study of CD8+CD57+ T cells in acquired aplastic anemia. The TCR beta profiling, which covered VDJ combination and CDR3 sequence, was carried out using genomic DNA as the template. TCRdb called the reads again in MiXCR, with one record for every CDR3 protein. The sample has around 500,000 distinct CDR3 sequences, roughly a third seen once. An expansion of CD8+CD57+ cells by flow cytometry had been shown in patients chosen for sequencing. The specimen sequenced was sorted CD4+, CD8+, or CD8+CD57+ T cells (not recorded which) from PBMCs. The receptor set was obtained from a human donor with aplastic anemia.

This clonotype was seen many times. V and J are TRBV20-1 and TRBJ2-3; D gene uncertain. CDR3 length: 14 amino acids. Germline assignment: CDR1 DFQATT and CDR2 SNEGSKA (reference sequence). Trimming removed 0 bases at V and 0 bases at J, with 7 bases between. In nucleotides, the CDR3 is TGCAGTGCTAGAGATACGGCTAGCACAGATACGCAGTATTTT. Translated: CSARDTASTDTQYF.

About this clonotype itself: A junction end diverges from the germline sequence, so it may reflect a read error. The rearrangement joins TRBV3-1 to TRBJ1-5; TRBD1 agrees at 8 bases. Germline CDR1 and CDR2: LGHDT and YNNKEL (reference sequence). The CDR3 sequence is 16 residues long. CDR3 loop: CASSTVSYRGDQPRHF. CDR3 nucleotide sequence: TGTGCCAGCAGCACCGTATCGTACAGGGGGGATCAGCCCCGGCATTTT.

As for this clonotype: One junction end does not reproduce the germline sequence, and a read error may be involved. This rearrangement joins TRBV6-1 to TRBJ1-2, with D unresolved. The germline gives CDR1 MNHNS, CDR2 SASEGT. The CDR3 is made up of 13 amino acids. The chain's CDR3 is CASSEAPVYDYTF. CDR3 DNA sequence: TGTGCCAGCAGTGAAGCGCCGGTTTATGACTACACCTTC.

J is TRBJ2-1 and V is TRBV19; 9 nucleotides align to TRBD2. V lost 1 base to trimming and J lost 8 bases; unmatched junction nucleotides: 3. This CDR3 is 14 amino acids long. From germline, CDR1 is LNHDA and CDR2 SQIVND (reference sequence). CDR3 coding DNA: TGTGCCAGTAGTATAGGGCGGGGGGGCCATGAGCAGTTCTTC. Amino acids: CASSIGRGGHEQFF.

Details on this clonotype: Given a much more abundant clone one base away, this may be a read error. The rearrangement uses TRBV7-2 and TRBJ1-2, with 7 bases that match TRBD1. This CDR3 has 13 residues. From germline, CDR1 is SGHTA and CDR2 FQGNSA. The CDR3 protein is CASSLVQGNGNTF. CDR3 sequence (DNA): TGTGCCAGCAGCTTAGTACAGGGGAATGGCAACACCTTC.

This clonotype was recorded a few times. This sequence may be a read error, since a much larger clone differs from it by one base. The chain recombines TRBV19 with TRBJ1-5; 9 nucleotides line up with TRBD1. There are 15 residues in the CDR3. With V trimmed by 4 bases and J by 5 bases, 6 bases remained unmatched. In germline, CDR1 is LNHDA, CDR2 SQIVND (reference sequence). This CDR3 is CASSNRDRADQPQHF. As DNA, the CDR3 is TGTGCCAGTAGTAACCGGGACAGGGCCGATCAGCCCCAGCATTTT.

This clonotype has just a few counts. The chain couples TRBV19 to TRBJ2-1; D unresolved. Germline values: CDR1 LNHDA, CDR2 SQIVND (reference sequence). V lost 7 bases and J 0 bases, leaving 13 bases between the germline ends. CDR3 length: 15 amino acids. In DNA, the CDR3 is TGTGCCAGTAACCAGGCCCTAAGCTCCTACAATGAGCAGTTCTTC. Translating gives CASNQALSSYNEQFF.

In regard to this clonotype: One end of the junction does not line up with germline, which may come from a read error. The chain couples TRBV2 to TRBJ1-2; D is unclear. The CDR3 spans 11 residues. In germline, CDR1 is SNHLY, CDR2 FYNNEI. The CDR3 bases are TGTGCCAGCAGTGAAACGTATGGCTACGCCTTC. Its protein product is CASSETYGYAF.

This clonotype was counted between two and nine times. Since the CDR3 does not end with the conserved phenylalanine or tryptophan, this likely comes from a read error. The chain is built from TRBV25-1 and TRBJ2-7; possible D gene TRBD2, 6 bases. The ends were cut back, 8 bases at V and 0 bases at J, with 11 bases in the middle. This CDR3 is built from 13 residues. CDR1 is MGHDK and CDR2 is SYGVNS in the germline V gene. The CDR3 region is CASHRDSSYEQYS. Here the CDR3 DNA reads TGTGCCAGCCACCGGGACTCCTCCTACGAGCAGTACTCC.

The chain recombines TRBV2 with TRBJ2-1, with unresolved D. Per the germline V gene, CDR1 is SNHLY and CDR2 is FYNNEI. V was clipped by 1 base and J by 1 base, with 8 bases between them. The CDR3 spans 15 residues. The CDR3 here is CASSEDATSYNEQFF. The DNA for the CDR3 is TGTGCCAGCAGTGAAGACGCTACATCCTACAATGAGCAGTTCTTC. Supplemented by reference TRBV2 and TRBJ2-1, the full variable domain reads EPEVTQTPSHQVTQMGQEVILRCVPISNHLYFYWYRQILGQKVEFLVSFYNNEISEKSEIFDDQFSVERPDGSNFTLKIRSTKLEDSAMYFCASSEDATSYNEQFFGPGTRLTVL.

V is TRBV3-1 and J is TRBJ1-2; D might be TRBD1 (5 bases). CDR1 and CDR2 (germline): LGHDT, YNNKEL (reference sequence). The length of the CDR3 is 13 residues. V was trimmed by 1 base and J by 6 bases, leaving 9 bases between them. The CDR3 is CASSQGVGHGYTF. Written as DNA, the CDR3 is TGTGCCAGCAGCCAAGGAGTGGGGCATGGCTACACCTTC.

This chain joins TRBV24-1 and TRBJ2-3; no clear D. The V and J ends lost 0 bases and 0 bases respectively, with 6 bases between them. The CDR3 is 15 amino acids. The V gene's germline CDR1 is KGHDR and CDR2 SFDVKD. In DNA form, the CDR3 reads TGTGCCACCAGTGATTTGAGGCGGAGCACAGATACGCAGTATTTT. Residues: CATSDLRRSTDTQYF.

This clonotype has a handful of counts. The chain is built from TRBV2 and TRBJ2-6; D is unresolved. Germline V CDR1 and CDR2: SNHLY, FYNNEI. This CDR3 comprises 15 residues. The V end was cut by 4 bases, the J end by 4 bases, with 11 bases between. CDR3 sequence reads: CASSVWRSGANVLTF. For the CDR3, the DNA is TGTGCCAGCAGTGTCTGGCGTTCGGGGGCCAACGTCCTGACTTTC. Supplemented by reference TRBV2 and TRBJ2-6, the full variable domain reads EPEVTQTPSHQVTQMGQEVILRCVPISNHLYFYWYRQILGQKVEFLVSFYNNEISEKSEIFDDQFSVERPDGSNFTLKIRSTKLEDSAMYFCASSVWRSGANVLTFGAGSRLTVL.

This clonotype has a handful of counts. The chain combines TRBV11-2 with TRBJ1-3; D is unclear. The V gene's germline CDR1 is SGHAT and CDR2 FQNNGV. This CDR3 spans 19 amino acids. Trimming cost V 5 bases and J 1 base, with 24 bases left between them. The CDR3 sequence is CASSKKVGVSRLSGNTIYF. CDR3 nucleotide sequence: TGTGCCAGCAGCAAAAAGGTCGGGGTTAGTCGTTTGTCTGGAAACACCATATATTTT.

Points on this clonotype: One end of the junction is discordant with germline, which a read error may explain. The chain combines TRBV10-1 with TRBJ2-6; D is possibly TRBD1 (5 bases). The germline CDR1 and CDR2 sequences are WNHNN and SYGVQD (reference sequence). This CDR3 region has 16 residues. CDR3 protein: CASSVGPGYGANVLTF. DNA for the CDR3: TGTGCCAGCAGTGTAGGACCAGGGTACGGGGCCAACGTCCTGACTTTC.

This clonotype showed up just a few times. Relative to the germline gene, one junction end is altered; a read error may explain this. This sequence joins TRBV10-3 and TRBJ1-2; the match to TRBD1 covers 9 bases. Looked up from germline, CDR1 is ENHRY and CDR2 is SYGVKD. This CDR3 has 15 residues. CDR3 sequence: CASSHEWGQGRGYTF. For the CDR3, the DNA is TGTGCCAGCAGTCATGAATGGGGACAGGGTCGGGGCTACACCTTC.

Written as DNA, the CDR3 is TGTGCCAGCATGGAGAATGAGCAGTTCTTC. Amino acid sequence: CASMENEQFF. V and J are TRBV2 and TRBJ2-1; D remains unclear. V gave up 7 bases and J gave up 7 bases, with 5 bases separating them. CDR3 length: 10 amino acids. The germline V gene has CDR1 SNHLY and CDR2 FYNNEI.

The J gene is TRBJ1-5, the V gene TRBV7-9, with D perhaps matching TRBD1 (5 bases). The germline gives CDR1 SEHNR, CDR2 FQNEAQ (reference sequence). The CDR3 runs to 16 residues. Deletions cut 0 bases from V and 5 bases from J, with 14 bases between. The CDR3 protein is CASSLASTPGDQPQHF. Written as DNA, the CDR3 is TGTGCCAGCAGCTTAGCGAGTACCCCGGGGGATCAGCCCCAGCATTTT. The full variable domain, rest sourced from reference TRBV7-9 and TRBJ1-5, is DTGVSQNPRHKITKRGQNVTFRCDPISEHNRLYWYRQTLGQGPEFLTYFQNEAQLEKSRLLSDRFSAERPKGSFSTLEIQRTEQGDSAMYLCASSLASTPGDQPQHFGDGTRLSIL.

In this sample, this clonotype turned up a few times. The chain links TRBV11-1 to TRBJ2-7, with 8 bases aligning to TRBD1. V trimming: 1 base; J trimming: 5 bases; junction bases outside the gene matches: 13. The CDR3 contains 17 residues. The V gene's germline CDR1 is SGHAT and CDR2 FQDESV (reference sequence). CDR3: CASSLVQGVLQSHEQYF. The DNA for the CDR3 is TGTGCCAGCAGCTTAGTACAGGGGGTCTTGCAGTCCCACGAGCAGTACTTC.

In this sample, this clonotype turned up a few times. J is TRBJ1-6 and V is TRBV30, with D perhaps TRBD1 (6 bases). The CDR3 runs to 15 residues. V was pared by 2 bases and J by 6 bases, with 14 bases between. The germline V gene encodes CDR1 GTSNPN and CDR2 SVGIG (reference sequence). The CDR3 loop is CAWSTLRTVNSPLHF. The CDR3 bases are TGTGCCTGGAGTACCCTACGGACAGTTAATTCACCCCTCCACTTT.

This clonotype was seen a few times. The CDR3 coding sequence is TGTGCCAGCAGCTTGGATTTGGGGACCCCTGGAAACACCATATATTTT. Protein product: CASSLDLGTPGNTIYF. This rearrangement joins TRBV5-8 to TRBJ1-3; D possibly corresponds to TRBD1 (5 bases). The CDR3 has 16 residues. Trimming cost V 0 bases and J 2 bases, with 12 bases left between them. Germline CDR1 and CDR2: SGHTS and YDEGEE.

This clonotype was counted a few times. The chain joins TRBV7-2 to TRBJ2-1; D may correspond to TRBD1 or TRBD2 (5 bases each). There are 16 residues in the CDR3. Germline CDR1 is SGHTA and CDR2 is FQGNSA. V lost 4 bases to trimming and J lost 6 bases, with 19 bases between them. CDR3 DNA: TGTGCCAGCAGCTACGAGCCCGGGACGCCTCGCAATGAGCAGTTCTTC. Residues: CASSYEPGTPRNEQFF.

The chain carries TRBV5-4 and TRBJ2-7; 9 positions match TRBD2. CDR3 length equals 15 residues. The V gene end was trimmed by 4 bases and the J gene end by 7 bases; junction bases not matched to a gene: 12. CDR1 is SGHNT and CDR2 is YYREEE in the germline V gene (reference sequence). CDR3 DNA sequence: TGTGCCAGCAGCCTTAGCGGGAGCATAAGCACAGAGCAGTACTTC. Translation: CASSLSGSISTEQYF.

This clonotype was recorded at least ten times. The V and J genes are TRBV11-2 and TRBJ1-5; D is ambiguous. V shed 1 base and J shed 7 bases, with 14 bases lying between them. This CDR3 has 15 residues. CDR1 and CDR2 (germline): SGHAT, FQNNGV. CDR3 DNA sequence: TGTGCCAGCAGCTTAGGCCCCAGTAGCGCGCAGCCCCAGCATTTT. It encodes CASSLGPSSAQPQHF.

This clonotype was seen at least ten times. CDR3 DNA: TGTGCCAGCAGCTTAGAACCTTCGCGACCCAGGGGGAGCGCAGATACGCAGTATTTT. Protein: CASSLEPSRPRGSADTQYF. V usage is TRBV11-2 and J usage is TRBJ2-3, with 7 bases identical to TRBD1. The CDR3 sequence is 19 residues long. J was trimmed by 4 bases and V by 0 bases; bases with no gene match: 16. Germline CDR1 SGHAT, CDR2 FQNNGV. Full variable domain (missing parts from reference TRBV11-2 and TRBJ2-3): EAGVAQSPRYKIIEKRQSVAFWCNPISGHATLYWYQQILGQGPKLLIQFQNNGVVDDSQLPKDRFSAERLKGVDSTLKIQPAKLEDSAVYLCASSLEPSRPRGSADTQYFGPGTRLTVL.

This clonotype was counted ten times or more. The J gene is TRBJ2-7, the V gene TRBV7-2, with D perhaps TRBD1 or TRBD2 (5 bases each). CDR1 and CDR2 from the germline V gene are SGHTA and FQGNSA. There are 15 residues in the CDR3. V lost 5 bases and J lost 4, with 18 bases in between. CDR3 protein: CASSTQGRGMYEQYF. The CDR3 nucleotides read TGTGCCAGCAGCACCCAGGGCCGGGGAATGTACGAGCAGTACTTC.